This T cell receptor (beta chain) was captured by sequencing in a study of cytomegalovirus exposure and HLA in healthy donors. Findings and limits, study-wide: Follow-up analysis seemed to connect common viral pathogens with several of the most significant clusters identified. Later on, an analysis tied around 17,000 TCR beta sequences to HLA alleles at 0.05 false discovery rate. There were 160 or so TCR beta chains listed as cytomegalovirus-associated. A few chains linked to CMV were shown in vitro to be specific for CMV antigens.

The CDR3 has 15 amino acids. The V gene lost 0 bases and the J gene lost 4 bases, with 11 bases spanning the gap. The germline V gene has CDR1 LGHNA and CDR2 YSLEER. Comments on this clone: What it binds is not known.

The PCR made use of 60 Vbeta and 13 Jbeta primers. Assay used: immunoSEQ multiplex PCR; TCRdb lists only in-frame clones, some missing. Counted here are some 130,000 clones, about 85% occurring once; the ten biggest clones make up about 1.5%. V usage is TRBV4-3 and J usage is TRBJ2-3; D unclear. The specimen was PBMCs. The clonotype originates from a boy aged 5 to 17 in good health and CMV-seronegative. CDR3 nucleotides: TGCGCCAGCAGCCAAGATCCAGCAGGTCCAGATACGCAGTATTTT. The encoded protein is CASSQDPAGPDTQYF.